The entry below describes one T cell receptor (beta chain). Only in-frame clones appear in the TCRdb table, and some are missing; sequencing was by immunoSEQ multiplex PCR. The sample includes 15,000 to 20,000 clones, roughly 73% seen only once; the top ten take about 20%. The data are from a study of somatic mutations in cytotoxic T cells in rheumatoid arthritis. Background on the study: The flow sorting of some V beta antibody-stained T-cell populations reached nearly 100% purity, and the sorted populations included V beta1+ cells sequenced for TCRB.

V lost 3 bases to trimming and J lost 7 bases, with 10 bases between them. The CDR3 extends over 13 amino acids. The germline V gene has CDR1 MRHNA and CDR2 SNTAGT. The source is an adult with rheumatoid arthritis. Sequenced sample: CD8+ T cells sorted from blood. The chain has TRBV6-4 and TRBJ1-5; D gene uncertain. The DNA for the CDR3 is TGTGCCAGCAGTGAAGGGAGTTCCCAGCCCCAGCATTTT. It encodes CASSEGSSQPQHF.